Listed below are T cell receptor beta chains from one sample, sequenced in a study of beta chain features in type 1 diabetes. Generated by immunoSEQ multiplex PCR, the TCRdb table keeps only in-frame clones and is missing some. The table shows around 130,000 clones, with roughly 10% occurring only once. The sequencing sample was made of central memory CD4+ T cells from blood. The receptors shown here come from a man aged 30 to 45 with type 1 diabetes. Each CDR3 is given with its conserved first and last residue. D genes are given only for firm matches. Size is stated for part of the rows, as once, few or many counts, or as a class when the clone is expanded.

d_gene	abundance	v_gene	j_gene	CDR3nt	CDR3aa
.	few	TRBV15	TRBJ2-4	TGTGCCACCGGACAGAGGGAGGCCAAAAACATTCAGTACTTC	CATGQREAKNIQYF
TRBD2	.	TRBV5-4	TRBJ2-5	TGTGCCAGCAGCTTTAGCGGGGGAGCTTACGAGACCCAGTACTTC	CASSFSGGAYETQYF
.	.	TRBV18	TRBJ1-5	TGTGCCAGCTCATCACGCAGGGATCAGCCCCAGCATTTT	CASSSRRDQPQHF
TRBD1	few	TRBV10-3	TRBJ1-1	TGTGCCATCAGGAGGGGACAGATCTTCATGAACACTGAAGCTTTCTTT	CAIRRGQIFMNTEAFF
TRBD1	.	TRBV15	TRBJ2-3	TGTGCCACCAGCACGAGACAGGGCGGAGATACGCAGTATTTT	CATSTRQGGDTQYF
TRBD2	.	TRBV7-9	TRBJ2-5	TGTGCCAGCAGCTCCTGGACTAGCGGGGCTCAAGAGACCCAGTACTTC	CASSSWTSGAQETQYF
TRBD1	few	TRBV10-3	TRBJ1-5	TGTGCCATCAGTGATAGTTGGAGACAGGGGAATCAGCCCCAGCATTTT	CAISDSWRQGNQPQHF
TRBD1	.	TRBV18	TRBJ1-1	TGTGCCAGCTCACCGGGACAGGGGATGAACACTGAAGCTTTCTTT	CASSPGQGMNTEAFF
TRBD1	.	TRBV18	TRBJ1-4	TGTGCCAGCTCACGAGACAGGGGGTATGAAAAACTGTTTTTT	CASSRDRGYEKLFF
.	few	TRBV7-8	TRBJ2-1	TGTGCCAGCAGCTTAGTAGGGGCTGGGAATGAGCAGTTCTTC	CASSLVGAGNEQFF
.	.	TRBV2	TRBJ1-2	TGTGCCATCATTGCCGTAACCAGGGAAATGGGAGGCTACACCTTC	CAIIAVTREMGGYTF
.	few	TRBV13	TRBJ1-3	TGTGCCAGCAGCTTACGAGGAGGAAACACCATATATTTT	CASSLRGGNTIYF
TRBD2	.	TRBV5-1	TRBJ2-5	TGCGCCAGCAGCTTGGGACCGGGGGGTGAGACCCAGTACTTC	CASSLGPGGETQYF
.	once	TRBV10-3	TRBJ1-2	TGTGCCATCAGCGACCAGAAGCAGGGGTTTTCCTACACCTTC	CAISDQKQGFSYTF
.	.	TRBV11-2	TRBJ2-3	TGTGCCAGCAGCCTCGGGAGAGATACGCAGTATTTT	CASSLGRDTQYF
.	.	TRBV15	TRBJ1-2	TGTGCCACCAGCAGAGATGGAGGGACTGGCTACACCTTC	CATSRDGGTGYTF
.	few	TRBV27	TRBJ2-3	TGTGCCAGCAGTTGGCAGGGGCAAATAACAGATACGCAGTATTTT	CASSWQGQITDTQYF
.	.	TRBV7-3	TRBJ2-5	TGTGCCAGCAGCTTGGGACTCCAAGAGACCCAGTACTTC	CASSLGLQETQYF
TRBD1	.	TRBV6-4	TRBJ2-4	TGTGCCAGTGGCACAGGGGACCGGCATCAGTACTTC	CASGTGDRHQYF
.	few	TRBV5-4	TRBJ2-7	TGTGCCAGCAGCTTGGATGGAGGTCGGGACGAGCAGTACTTC	CASSLDGGRDEQYF
TRBD1	few	TRBV28	TRBJ1-5	TGTGCCAGCAGTTCTCCGACAGGGGGTGGTCAGCCCCAGCATTTT	CASSSPTGGGQPQHF
.	.	TRBV7-9	TRBJ1-1	TGTGCCAGCAGCATCCGACAGGTCGGGAACACTGAAGCTTTCTTT	CASSIRQVGNTEAFF
TRBD2	.	TRBV4-1	TRBJ2-3	TGCGCCAGCAGCCAAAGCTTAGCGGGAACGCAGTATTTT	CASSQSLAGTQYF
.	few	TRBV30	TRBJ1-2	TGTGCCCTGGCCACCTATGGCTACACCTTC	CALATYGYTF
.	.	TRBV5-4	TRBJ1-2	TGTGCCAGCAGCTTGGCCAATTCGGGGGACTATGGCTACACCTTC	CASSLANSGDYGYTF
.	few	TRBV11-2	TRBJ2-1	TGTGCCAGCAGCCCTGGGCGGGACAGCCACAATGAGCAGTTCTTC	CASSPGRDSHNEQFF
.	few	TRBV7-9	TRBJ1-6	TGTGCCAGCAGCTGGAGGACCGAGAATTCACCCCTCCACTTT	CASSWRTENSPLHF
TRBD2	few	TRBV5-4	TRBJ2-5	TGTGCCAGCAGCTTGGATTGGACTAGCAAAGAGACCCAGTACTTC	CASSLDWTSKETQYF
.	.	TRBV4-1	TRBJ2-1	TGCGCCAGCAGCCCAGGGTCTAGCGAGTACAATGAGCAGTTCTTC	CASSPGSSEYNEQFF
.	.	TRBV18	TRBJ1-5	TGTGCCAGCTCACCTGGCAGCAATCAGCCCCAGCATTTT	CASSPGSNQPQHF
.	.	TRBV11-3	TRBJ2-6	TGTGCCAGCAGCGAACAGGGGGCCAACGTCCTGACTTTC	CASSEQGANVLTF
.	few	TRBV28	TRBJ2-2	TGTGCCAGCAGTAATCAGGGGAGAACCGGGGAGCTGTTTTTT	CASSNQGRTGELFF
TRBD2	.	TRBV4-1	TRBJ2-4	TGCGCCAGCAGCCCTCTCATTAGCGGGGTACGACTAGCCAAAAACATTCAGTACTTC	CASSPLISGVRLAKNIQYF
.	.	TRBV28	TRBJ2-7	TGTGCCACCCACGGGGGCTACGAGCAGTACTTC	CATHGGYEQYF
.	few	TRBV29-1	TRBJ2-4	TGCAGCGCCCAGGGCCGTGGCATTCAGTACTTC	CSAQGRGIQYF
TRBD2	many	TRBV7-9	TRBJ2-7	TGTGCCAGCAGCTTAAGTCTAGCGGGGGCCCTTGGGGAGCAGTACTTC	CASSLSLAGALGEQYF
.	few	TRBV28	TRBJ1-5	TGTGCCAGCAGTTCCGGGACACGCTATCAGCCCCAGCATTTT	CASSSGTRYQPQHF
.	few	TRBV9	TRBJ1-2	TGTGCCAGCAGCGTAGTTGGGACAAACTATGGCTACACCTTC	CASSVVGTNYGYTF
TRBD1	few	TRBV29-1	TRBJ2-5	TGCAGCGTTGGGCAGGGGGCGAGGGAGACCCAGTACTTC	CSVGQGARETQYF
.	.	TRBV2	TRBJ1-1	TGTGCCAGCAGCGAACAAATTAACACTGAAGCTTTCTTT	CASSEQINTEAFF
TRBD1	.	TRBV5-4	TRBJ2-7	TGTGCCAGCAGCTTAGGGACAGTCAGCTCCTACGAGCAGTACTTC	CASSLGTVSSYEQYF
TRBD1	.	TRBV7-2	TRBJ2-6	TGTGCCAGCAGCCCCCGGGACAGGGCTGGGGCCAACGTCCTGACTTTC	CASSPRDRAGANVLTF
TRBD2	.	TRBV9	TRBJ2-1	TGTGCCAGCAGCGTAGCTCCAGGCGGGAGAGATTGGGATGAGCAGTTCTTC	CASSVAPGGRDWDEQFF
.	.	TRBV5-6	TRBJ2-7	TGTGCCAGCAGCTTGCGAGGGGGTAACGAGCAGTACTTC	CASSLRGGNEQYF
.	.	TRBV5-4	TRBJ2-1	TGTGCCAGCAGCCTGGCCGTATCGGGGTACAATGAGCAGTTCTTC	CASSLAVSGYNEQFF
.	few	TRBV9	TRBJ1-2	TGTGCCAGCAGCGAGCGGGGGTATGGCTACACCTTC	CASSERGYGYTF
.	.	TRBV14	TRBJ1-2	TGTGCCAGCAGCCAAACGACAGACTATGGCTACACCTTC	CASSQTTDYGYTF
TRBD1	.	TRBV15	TRBJ1-5	TGTGCCACCAGCTTACGGGACAGACTGGATCAGCCCCAGCATTTT	CATSLRDRLDQPQHF
TRBD2	.	TRBV11-2	TRBJ2-1	TGTGCCAGCAGCTTAGGGTTTGGCGGGGGGGACATTTTCGGTGAGCAGTTCTTC	CASSLGFGGGDIFGEQFF
TRBD1	.	TRBV4-2	TRBJ1-2	TGTGCCAGCAGCCAAGATAGTTCCGGACAGGGCCAGGGTGGCTATGGCTACACCTTC	CASSQDSSGQGQGGYGYTF
TRBD2	few	TRBV11-3	TRBJ2-7	TGTGCCAGCAGCCCCCGGGCAGCGGGGGGTTACGAGCAGTACTTC	CASSPRAAGGYEQYF
.	.	TRBV6-6	TRBJ1-6	TGTGCCAGCAGGCCAAATGAAGACAGGACACCCCTCCACTTT	CASRPNEDRTPLHF
.	.	TRBV5-4	TRBJ2-7	TGTGCCAGCAGCTTGGATGGCAGATACGAGCAGTACTTC	CASSLDGRYEQYF
.	few	TRBV7-3	TRBJ2-5	TGTGCCAGCAGCCGGGACGGCGGGGAGGAGACCCAGTACTTC	CASSRDGGEETQYF
.	few	TRBV27	TRBJ1-1	TGTGCCAGCAGTTTATCGAGGGCGGGAGGAAGTGAAGCTTTCTTT	CASSLSRAGGSEAFF
.	.	TRBV4-2	TRBJ1-1	TGTGCCAGCAGCCAAGAGTGGCAGGGGAACACTGAAGCTTTCTTT	CASSQEWQGNTEAFF
.	.	TRBV7-9	TRBJ1-2	TGTGCCAGCAGCCGCGATCAGGATGGCTACACCTTC	CASSRDQDGYTF
TRBD2	few	TRBV7-2	TRBJ2-5	TGTGCCAGCAGCTTAGATCGGACTAGTGGGACCCAGTACTTC	CASSLDRTSGTQYF
.	.	TRBV9	TRBJ2-3	TGTGCCAGCAACCTCGGAGAGGGATCCACAGATACGCAGTATTTT	CASNLGEGSTDTQYF